This record concerns one T cell receptor (beta chain) sequence. The data were obtained in a study of blood T cell repertoires in COVID-19. Whole-study context: Donors in the United States, Italy and Spain gave samples during acute or convalescent COVID-19. T cells, B-cell-depleted T cells, or PBMCs provided the cDNA or gDNA that served as material.

Per the original methods: Counts of nucleated cells, estimated from reference gene primer amplification, were obtained. Assay used: immunoSEQ multiplex PCR; TCRdb lists only in-frame clones, some missing. V and J calls and clone size come straight from that table; D and trimming were deduced from the DNA. The data show about 360,000 clones, 70% to 90% seen once. V lost 7 bases, J lost 3 bases, and 11 bases lay in between. The CDR3 spans 13 residues. Germline V gene lookup returns CDR1 LNHDA and CDR2 SQIVND (reference sequence). This receptor was obtained from a human donor in a cohort sampled during active COVID-19. Sequenced sample: peripheral blood. The chain has TRBV19 and TRBJ2-3; tentative D call: TRBD1 (5 bases). The CDR3 reads CASKPPGTDTQYF. DNA of the CDR3: TGTGCCAGTAAGCCCCCAGGGACAGATACGCAGTATTTT. Drawing the rest from reference TRBV19 and TRBJ2-3, the complete variable domain is DGGITQSPKYLFRKEGQNVTLSCEQNLNHDAMYWYRQDPGQGLRLIYYSQIVNDFQKGDIAEGYSVSREKKESFPLTVTSAQKNPTAFYLCASKPPGTDTQYFGPGTRLTVL.